The clone carrying this TCR beta chain was detected only a few times. These data belong to a study of early T cells in non-severe SARS-CoV-2 infection. Trimming stripped 5 bases from V and 13 bases from J, with 17 bases between. The CDR3 totals 11 residues. The germline V gene has CDR1 DFQATT and CDR2 SNEGSKA (reference sequence). TCRdb re-analysed the 5' RACE reads in MiXCR, keeping a single row per CDR3 protein. This table holds 100,000 or so distinct CDR3 sequences, 16% found once. The chain links TRBV20-1 to TRBJ2-5; TRBD2 is a possible D gene (5 bases). The material was whole blood, obtained at baseline. This receptor was obtained from an adult who was a healthcare worker with PCR-confirmed SARS-CoV-2 infection or an uninfected control (not recorded which). CDR3 in amino acids: CSAGPLGVTYF. The CDR3 DNA reads as TGCAGTGCTGGCCCCCTCGGGGTTACGTACTTC.